The present T cell receptor beta chain was sequenced within a study of PD-1 blockade in classical Hodgkin lymphoma. This CDR3 has 16 residues. J gave up 14 bases and V 1 base, and 16 bases lay outside the gene matches. The germline V gene has CDR1 SGHDT and CDR2 YYEEEE. Clones were read by immunoSEQ multiplex PCR, and TCRdb kept only the in-frame ones, dropping some. The table has over 15,000 clones, approximately 72% seen once; the top ten hold approximately 2%. Regarding time point: cycle 4 day 1 (C4D1), after less than 7 weeks of nivolumab. Each patient's relapse followed autologous stem cell transplantation, and brentuximab vedotin exposure varied. Magnetic depletion of unwanted cells isolated CD4+ T cells from thawed PBMCs. Patients reached a best response of complete response, partial response or progressive disease.

V usage is TRBV5-6 and J usage is TRBJ2-1, with 9 bases matching TRBD1. The sequenced sample was CD4+ T cells from blood, obtained before the fourth cycle of nivolumab. The clonotype comes from a human donor with classical Hodgkin lymphoma. The CDR3 here is CASSLRSRQGDKWEFF. The CDR3 nucleotides are TGTGCCAGCAGCTTGCGGTCTCGACAGGGGGATAAGTGGGAGTTCTTC. The full variable domain, with the rest looked up from reference TRBV5-6 and TRBJ2-1, is DAGVTQSPTHLIKTRGQQVTLRCSPKSGHDTVSWYQQALGQGPQFIFQYYEEEERQRGNFPDRFSGHQFPNYSSELNVNALLLGDSALYLCASSLRSRQGDKWEFFGPGTRLTVL.